This T cell receptor beta chain was identified during a study of technical replicates of blood from a handful of donors (TCRdb year 2017). To note about this clone: It has no known antigen specificity. Base qualities are not recorded, but no much larger clone differs from it by a single base.

Libraries were constructed by the immunoSEQ multiplex PCR assay. The table comes from immuneACCESS by way of TCRdb, which keeps in-frame sequences with V and J called. Part of the clones is missing from these tables; in studies checked, under half for an unresolved V gene and the rest for unknown reasons. The sample contains 55,000 to 75,000 clones, roughly 94% of them found a single time. The top ten clonotypes cover about 0.4% of the sample. CDR1 MNHNS and CDR2 SASEGT were looked up in the germline V gene. The CDR3 spans 14 residues, from the cysteine through the phenylalanine. The kept DNA is CDR3 alone, 42 bases in frame from the first base. The V end loses 2 bases and the J end loses 4 bases, and a stretch of 8 bases separates them.

Material for sequencing was T cells isolated from PBMCs. The rearranged segments are TRBV6-1 and TRBJ1-4; the D gene cannot be resolved reliably. The receptor's source is a human donor in good health. The CDR3 amino acid sequence is: CASSEITVNEKLFF. The nucleotide sequence is TGTGCCAGCAGTGAAATAACTGTTAATGAAAAACTGTTTTTT.